These T cell receptor beta chains were read from a single sample in a study of Graves' ophthalmopathy and Graves' hyperthyroidism. One entry per CDR3 protein results from TCRdb running MiXCR on the multiplex PCR reads. Of over a million distinct CDR3 sequences in the sample, roughly two fifths were seen once. What was sequenced was peripheral blood or thyroid tissue (not recorded which). Receptors originate from an adult man with Graves' hyperthyroidism. The CDR3 runs from the conserved cysteine through the conserved F or W. The D gene is left open where the match is weak. Not every row has a clone size; where given, it reads once, few, many or a size class.

CATERDRVGRGNSPLHF	TGTGCCACCGAGAGGGACAGGGTTGGCAGGGGGAATTCACCCCTCCACTTT	TRBV15	TRBJ1-6	-	TRBD1
CASSSGTGRTNTEAFF	TGTGCCAGCAGCTCCGGGACAGGGAGGACGAACACTGAAGCTTTCTTT	TRBV5-6	TRBJ1-1	many	TRBD1
CSGRLSRGRRNTEAFF	TGCAGCGGCAGGCTGTCCAGGGGGCGCAGAAACACTGAAGCTTTCTTT	TRBV29-1	TRBJ1-1	many	TRBD1
CASSAGTGSEQYF	TGTGCCAGCAGTGCAGGGACAGGGAGCGAGCAGTACTTC	TRBV25-1	TRBJ2-7	-	TRBD1
CASSQEGANTEAFF	TGCGCCAGCAGCCAAGAGGGGGCAAACACTGAAGCTTTCTTT	TRBV4-1	TRBJ1-1	once	-
CASSVGPLGTEAFF	TGTGCCAGCAGTGTGGGACCGTTGGGCACTGAAGCTTTCTTT	TRBV28	TRBJ1-1	once	-
CASSQGDTEQYF	TGCGCCAGCAGCCAAGGTGACACCGAGCAGTACTTC	TRBV7-8	TRBJ2-7	many	-
CASSTGGPRLDTQYF	TGTGCCAGCAGCACCGGGGGACCCCGCCTGGATACGCAGTATTTT	TRBV7-2	TRBJ2-3	-	-
CASSSRTDKAFF	TGTGCCAGTAGTAGCAGGACGGATAAAGCTTTCTTT	TRBV19	TRBJ1-1	many	-
CASSRFGTPSYEQYF	TGTGCCAGTAGTCGCTTCGGGACACCCTCCTACGAGCAGTACTTC	TRBV19	TRBJ2-7	-	-
CSAREGGVNSPLHF	TGCAGTGCTAGAGAGGGGGGTGTGAATTCACCCCTCCACTTT	TRBV20-1	TRBJ1-6	once	-